Listed below are T cell receptor beta chains from one sample, sequenced in a study of post-analysis software for immune sequencing data. MiXCR, run by TCRdb on the PCR reads, gives a single entry per CDR3 protein. Of approximately 690,000 distinct CDR3 sequences listed, 59% were seen once; the top ten hold about 11%. The specimen sequenced was blood. The origin of the receptors is a girl aged 2 to 9 with multiple sclerosis. Each CDR3 is given without its conserved first and last residue.

V,CDR3
TRBV18,ASSPDPYEQY
TRBV20-1,SATGTSGGDEQF
TRBV3-1,ASSQDWGSYGYT
TRBV10-1,ASSERGGRDTQY
TRBV20-1,SAIAGSSYNEQF
TRBV10-1,ASILEGNEQF
TRBV24-1,ATSDQDSPRF
TRBV12-3/TRBV12-4,ASSSPRDRGGETQY
TRBV13,ASSFYSTAGTGANVLT
TRBV6-2/TRBV6-3,ASSYRDRGRLQETQY
TRBV30,AWSVLGGYT
TRBV11-2,ASGKLAGESYNEQY
TRBV21-1,ASTSFWIRTYEQY
TRBV5-1,ASSFRQGEKLF
TRBV5-1,ASSPLNGHNEQF
TRBV29-1,SVDAGQGLNEQF
TRBV4-2,ASSHERELSYNEQF
TRBV27,ASRGGSAIQY
TRBV12-3/TRBV12-4,ASRARTSGAADTQY
TRBV6-6,ASMAVANYGYT
TRBV11-2,ASSLGSPLYEQY
TRBV4-1,ASRELDDNEQF
TRBV29-1,SVRRSNTEAF
TRBV20-1,SASSGGPIGENIQY
TRBV12-3/TRBV12-4,ASSLRVVEQF
TRBV20-1,SASPIDSLPSYEQY
TRBV6-5,ASSYSGGDQDYGYT
TRBV10-3,AISEKASGGTDTQY
TRBV7-2,ASSLGLGNNEQF
TRBV10-3,ASSREGGRGEQY
TRBV29-1,SVAGVSYNEQF
TRBV5-1,ASSSTTGGYEQY
TRBV7-8,ASRVTGGLQETQY